These 26 T cell receptor beta chains came from one sample sequenced in a study of CD8+ T cells in alopecia areata. Sequencing templates came from extracted RNA that was reverse transcribed into cDNA. Produced via immunoSEQ multiplex PCR; TCRdb's table is partial and in-frame only. The table records approximately 280,000 clones, more than 45% of them present only once. As for treatment: oral pan-JAK inhibitor, 5-10 mg twice daily. Sequencing was performed on CD4+ T cells sorted from blood, taken at week 24, from a patient treated with tofacitinib. These receptors were collected from a human donor with alopecia areata.

This clone appeared a few times. The chain uses TRBV18 and TRBJ1-6; D might be TRBD1 (6 bases). V was clipped by 3 bases and J by 8 bases, with 14 bases between them. Germline loops: CDR1 KGHSH, CDR2 LQKENI. The CDR3 runs to 15 residues. The DNA for the CDR3 is TGTGCCAGCTCACCGGGACAACCAGGAGATTCACCCCTCCACTTT. Translated: CASSPGQPGDSPLHF.

This clone has just one count. The V call is TRBV19, the J call TRBJ1-2; a weak D match, TRBD1 (6 bases). V was pared by 4 bases and J by 0 bases, with 12 bases between. The CDR3 has 15 amino acids. Germline V CDR1 and CDR2: LNHDA, SQIVND (reference sequence). The CDR3 DNA sequence: TGTGCCAGTAGTACCACGGACAGATCTAACTATGGCTACACCTTC. This sequence encodes CASSTTDRSNYGYTF. The full variable domain, with the rest looked up from reference TRBV19 and TRBJ1-2, is DGGITQSPKYLFRKEGQNVTLSCEQNLNHDAMYWYRQDPGQGLRLIYYSQIVNDFQKGDIAEGYSVSREKKESFPLTVTSAQKNPTAFYLCASSTTDRSNYGYTFGSGTRLTVV.

Only one count was recorded for this clone. The chain uses TRBV6-9 and TRBJ2-4; perhaps D is TRBD1 or TRBD2 (5 bases each). This CDR3 comprises 15 residues. Trimming took off 8 bases at V and 2 bases at J, with 16 bases between the two ends. Per germline, CDR1 MNHGY and CDR2 SVAAGI. The CDR3 is CASRGGEDPKNIQYF. The CDR3 coding sequence is TGTGCCAGCCGTGGGGGTGAGGATCCCAAAAACATTCAGTACTTC.

The chain combines TRBV30 with TRBJ2-7; D is unresolved. The V gene's germline CDR1 is GTSNPN and CDR2 SVGIG (reference sequence). The V end was cut by 0 bases, the J end by 0 bases, with 6 bases between. The CDR3 is made up of 13 amino acids. For the CDR3, the DNA is TGTGCCTGGAGTGTACAGTCCTCCTACGAGCAGTACTTC. Protein product: CAWSVQSSYEQYF.

The chain employs TRBV29-1 and TRBJ1-1; D may be TRBD1 (6 bases). V gave up 7 bases and J gave up 1 base, with 16 bases separating them. The CDR3 spans 14 residues. Germline values: CDR1 SQVTM, CDR2 ANQGSEA. CDR3 protein: CSGELGTKNTEAFF. Here the CDR3 DNA reads TGCAGCGGGGAACTCGGGACAAAGAACACTGAAGCTTTCTTT.

The chain combines TRBV30 with TRBJ1-1; D not resolved. Germline values: CDR1 GTSNPN, CDR2 SVGIG (reference sequence). V dropped 4 bases and J dropped 6 bases, with 15 bases sitting between them. This CDR3 has 13 residues. CDR3 in amino acids: CAWKGKEWSEAFF. The CDR3, as DNA: TGTGCCTGGAAAGGGAAGGAATGGTCTGAAGCTTTCTTT.

This clone was observed a handful of times. The chain links TRBV6-5 to TRBJ1-1; a weak D match, TRBD1 (5 bases). This CDR3 is built from 13 residues. The germline V and J ends were trimmed by 5 bases and 7 bases, with 14 bases remaining between them. From germline, CDR1 is MNHEY and CDR2 SVGAGI. CDR3: CASSPLQVFEAFF. The CDR3 DNA reads TGTGCCAGCAGTCCCCTACAGGTATTTGAAGCTTTCTTT.

V and J are TRBV6-5 and TRBJ2-1; D gene uncertain. From germline, CDR1 is MNHEY and CDR2 SVGAGI. V was trimmed by 2 bases and J by 7 bases, leaving 6 bases between them. CDR3 length: 12 amino acids. The CDR3 nucleotides read TGTGCCAGCAGTTACCCCAGTAATGAGCAGTTCTTC. Encoded protein: CASSYPSNEQFF.

This clone was seen more than once but under ten times. V is TRBV2 and J is TRBJ2-4, with no clear D. Germline CDR1 reads SNHLY; CDR2 reads FYNNEI. The V gene lost 1 base and the J gene lost 7 bases, with 11 bases spanning the gap. This CDR3 contains 14 residues. Here the CDR3 reads CASSEDGRLNIQYF. CDR3 bases: TGTGCCAGCAGTGAAGACGGCAGGTTGAACATTCAGTACTTC.

V and J are TRBV7-2 and TRBJ2-5; 10 bases align to TRBD2. V was clipped by 0 bases and J by 7 bases; unmatched bases: 8. From germline, CDR1 is SGHTA and CDR2 FQGNSA. The CDR3 sequence is 16 residues long. The CDR3 nucleotides read TGTGCCAGCAGCTTAGCGAGCGGGGGGGCCTCGGGGACCCAGTACTTC. This encodes CASSLASGGASGTQYF. The variable domain in full, completed from reference TRBV7-2 and TRBJ2-5, reads GAGVSQSPSNKVTEKGKDVELRCDPISGHTALYWYRQSLGQGLEFLIYFQGNSAPDKSGLPSDRFSAERTGGSVSTLTIQRTQQEDSAVYLCASSLASGGASGTQYFGPGTRLLVL.

The V and J genes are TRBV4-2 and TRBJ2-7; a weak D match, TRBD1 (5 bases). Trimming left V 3 bases short and J 6 bases short, with 15 bases between. The germline CDR1 and CDR2 sequences are LGHNA and YNFKEQ. The CDR3 covers 14 residues. This CDR3 reads CASSQSGRVGEQYF. The CDR3 DNA follows: TGTGCCAGCAGCCAGTCCGGCAGGGTGGGCGAGCAGTACTTC.

The CDR3 DNA follows: TGTGCCAGCAGTTACTCCCTCAGTGGGTATGGCTACACCTTC. Residues: CASSYSLSGYGYTF. V usage is TRBV6-5 and J usage is TRBJ1-2; D gene ambiguous. Trimming removed 0 bases from V and 5 bases from J, with 10 bases in between. The CDR3 extends over 14 amino acids. CDR1 is MNHEY, CDR2 SVGAGI, per germline.

The J gene is TRBJ1-2, the V gene TRBV7-9, with TRBD1 identical over 9 bases. The trim removed 4 bases at V and 3 bases at J, leaving 3 bases unmatched. Per germline, CDR1 SEHNR and CDR2 FQNEAQ (reference sequence). The CDR3 is 14 residues long. CDR3 nucleotide sequence: TGTGCCAGCAGCTACAGGGGGCCTGACTATGGCTACACCTTC. Encoded protein: CASSYRGPDYGYTF. The whole variable domain, filled in from reference TRBV7-9 and TRBJ1-2, reads DTGVSQNPRHKITKRGQNVTFRCDPISEHNRLYWYRQTLGQGPEFLTYFQNEAQLEKSRLLSDRFSAERPKGSFSTLEIQRTEQGDSAMYLCASSYRGPDYGYTFGSGTRLTVV.

The chain is built from TRBV7-3 and TRBJ2-1; the D gene is possibly TRBD1 (6 bases). Germline lookup yields CDR1 SGHTA and CDR2 FQGTGA. Trimming shortened V by 5 bases and J by 9 bases, and 14 bases separated the two germline ends. There are 13 residues in the CDR3. CDR3 nucleotide sequence: TGTGCCAGCAGCGCTATCCTAGGGGGTGAGCAGTTCTTC. Encoded protein: CASSAILGGEQFF.

The gene calls are TRBV29-1 and TRBJ1-3; D unclear. Looked up from germline, CDR1 is SQVTM and CDR2 is ANQGSEA. The ends were cut back, 6 bases at V and 1 base at J, with 13 bases in the middle. The CDR3 length is 14 residues. The DNA for the CDR3 is TGCAGCGTCCTACGCTCTCCGTCTGGAAACACCATATATTTT. This encodes CSVLRSPSGNTIYF.

This clone was seen a few times. The chain carries TRBV30 and TRBJ1-1; D is possibly TRBD1 (5 bases). V dropped 2 bases and J dropped 6 bases, with 16 bases sitting between them. Germline V gene lookup returns CDR1 GTSNPN and CDR2 SVGIG (reference sequence). The CDR3 totals 14 residues. CDR3 in amino acids: CAWSPPGRLAEAFF. DNA of the CDR3: TGTGCCTGGAGTCCCCCGGGACGTCTAGCTGAAGCTTTCTTT.

Written as DNA, the CDR3 is TGTGCCAGCAGCTCATTCCGGGACAGGGTTAAGTCACCCCTCCACTTT. Protein sequence: CASSSFRDRVKSPLHF. The rearrangement links TRBV7-9 to TRBJ1-6; 9 bases are shared with TRBD1. The CDR3 runs 16 residues. Unmatched junction bases numbered 11, after V lost 4 bases and J lost 10 bases. From germline, CDR1 is SEHNR and CDR2 FQNEAQ (reference sequence).

This chain connects TRBV15 to TRBJ2-5, with a tentative D call TRBD2 (5 bases). This CDR3 is 14 amino acids long. V lost 1 base to trimming and J lost 2 bases, with 8 bases between them. Germline assignment: CDR1 LNHNV and CDR2 YYDKDF (reference sequence). CDR3 residues: CATSRGLIQETQYF. The CDR3 region has the DNA TGTGCCACCAGCAGAGGACTAATTCAAGAGACCCAGTACTTC.

The CDR3 loop is CASSPDRGDGETQYF. CDR3 sequence (DNA): TGTGCCAGCAGTCCTGACAGGGGAGATGGAGAGACCCAGTACTTC. The chain couples TRBV6-5 to TRBJ2-5, with 8 positions matching TRBD1. Germline CDR1 is MNHEY and CDR2 is SVGAGI. CDR3 length: 15 amino acids. Trimming cost V 5 bases and J 4 bases; bases outside gene matches: 9.

This clone was observed once. This rearrangement joins TRBV15 to TRBJ2-7; D is unclear. V lost 4 bases, J lost 7 bases, and 14 bases lay in between. The germline gives CDR1 LNHNV, CDR2 YYDKDF (reference sequence). The CDR3 is 13 amino acids. CDR3 in DNA: TGTGCCACCAGCACGTACGTGGGTGGGGAGCAGTACTTC. Its protein product is CATSTYVGGEQYF.

This rearrangement joins TRBV29-1 to TRBJ2-5; possibly TRBD2 for D (6 bases). Trimming shortened V by 7 bases and J by 0 bases, and 9 bases separated the two germline ends. The germline V gene encodes CDR1 SQVTM and CDR2 ANQGSEA. The CDR3 covers 12 residues. The CDR3 region has the DNA TGCAGCGGGGGGGTGTACCAAGAGACCCAGTACTTC. Amino acid sequence: CSGGVYQETQYF.

The chain carries TRBV7-2 and TRBJ1-2; D gene ambiguous. The germline V gene encodes CDR1 SGHTA and CDR2 FQGNSA. The CDR3 contains 15 residues. The ends were cut back, 2 bases at V and 8 bases at J, with 18 bases in the middle. The CDR3 loop is CASSLQGRYHEGYTF. CDR3 in DNA: TGTGCCAGCAGCTTACAAGGGAGGTATCATGAAGGCTACACCTTC.

This rearrangement joins TRBV2 to TRBJ2-1; TRBD1 is a possible D gene (6 bases). The V end was cut by 4 bases, the J end by 4 bases, with 11 bases between. Germline values: CDR1 SNHLY, CDR2 FYNNEI. The CDR3 has 14 residues. The CDR3 loop is CASSGGTRYNEQFF. Written as DNA, the CDR3 is TGTGCCAGCAGTGGGGGGACACGGTACAATGAGCAGTTCTTC.

The V and J genes are TRBV30 and TRBJ1-2; TRBD1 aligns across 10 bases. The length of the CDR3 is 14 residues. Unmatched junction bases numbered 5, after V lost 3 bases and J lost 4 bases. In germline, CDR1 is GTSNPN, CDR2 SVGIG (reference sequence). The DNA of the CDR3 is TGTGCCTGGAGGGCGACAGGGGGCGGCTATGGCTACACCTTC. It translates to CAWRATGGGYGYTF.

The sample holds a few counts of this clone. The rearrangement joins TRBV29-1 to TRBJ2-3; D ambiguous. Trimming took off 4 bases at V and 6 bases at J, with 11 bases between the two ends. The CDR3 extends over 12 amino acids. Germline loops: CDR1 SQVTM, CDR2 ANQGSEA. The CDR3 bases are TGCAGCGTTGGAAAGGACGGGGATACGCAGTATTTT. Its protein is CSVGKDGDTQYF.

This clone occurred a few times. The chain's CDR3 is CAISESRTVRGNEQFF. In DNA form, the CDR3 reads TGTGCCATCAGTGAGTCCCGGACAGTCCGGGGGAATGAGCAGTTCTTC. The rearrangement links TRBV10-3 to TRBJ2-1; either TRBD1 or TRBD2 may supply D (6 bases each). The V gene's germline CDR1 is ENHRY and CDR2 SYGVKD. Trimming pared 0 bases from V and 7 bases from J, leaving 16 bases between. This CDR3 comprises 16 residues.